This TCR beta chain was sequenced for a study of cytomegalovirus exposure and HLA in healthy donors. Study-level background: Across around 400 genotyped donors, 81% landed in the Caucasian-associated ancestry cluster. Study results and caveats: Rarity characterized most TCR sequences, yet some public TCRs appeared in many donors. Later analysis identified about 18,000 TCR beta sequences associated with HLA alleles, using a false discovery rate threshold of 0.05.

A multiplex PCR was run with 60 Vbeta primers and 13 Jbeta primers. Method: immunoSEQ multiplex PCR; TCRdb's copy keeps in-frame clones and lacks some. The table includes more than 130,000 clones, 70% to 80% detected once. Germline V gene data show CDR1 as SNHLY and CDR2 as FYNNEI. CDR3 length: 13 residues. Trimming shortened V by 2 bases and J by 3 bases, and 7 bases separated the two germline ends. On this clone itself: Its antigen is unknown.

The sequencing input was PBMCs. This clonotype was obtained from a man aged 18 to 30 in good health and CMV-seronegative. V usage is TRBV2 and J usage is TRBJ1-1; D unresolved. CDR3 nucleotide sequence: TGTGCCAGCAGTGAATCAGAATACACTGAAGCTTTCTTT. Encoded protein: CASSESEYTEAFF.